This T cell receptor beta chain was sequenced for a study of T-cell memory formation after mild COVID-19. A remark on this clonotype: The antigen is not known.

TCR alpha and TCR beta cDNA libraries with sample barcodes and UMIs came from 5'RACE using constant-segment primers. TCRdb re-called the 5' RACE reads through MiXCR, storing one row per CDR3 protein. The data show some 450,000 distinct CDR3 sequences, around 20% seen once. Germline-derived CDR1 and CDR2 are LGHNA and YNFKEQ. The CDR3 is made up of 13 amino acids. V gave up 3 bases and J gave up 8 bases; unmatched junction bases: 3. Study-wide results and caveats: In second-wave clones peaking day 37, SARS-CoV-2 specificity remained unconfirmed.

Sequenced sample: PBMCs or a T cell subset sorted from them (not recorded which). The rearrangement uses TRBV4-2 and TRBJ1-5; 8 nucleotides agree with TRBD1. This TCR was sampled from an adult woman who had mild COVID-19 (a few samples of this study predate the infection). Cell type and time point are not known. The CDR3 sequence: CASSHDRGKPQHF. The CDR3 bases are TGTGCCAGCAGCCACGACAGGGGAAAGCCCCAGCATTTT.